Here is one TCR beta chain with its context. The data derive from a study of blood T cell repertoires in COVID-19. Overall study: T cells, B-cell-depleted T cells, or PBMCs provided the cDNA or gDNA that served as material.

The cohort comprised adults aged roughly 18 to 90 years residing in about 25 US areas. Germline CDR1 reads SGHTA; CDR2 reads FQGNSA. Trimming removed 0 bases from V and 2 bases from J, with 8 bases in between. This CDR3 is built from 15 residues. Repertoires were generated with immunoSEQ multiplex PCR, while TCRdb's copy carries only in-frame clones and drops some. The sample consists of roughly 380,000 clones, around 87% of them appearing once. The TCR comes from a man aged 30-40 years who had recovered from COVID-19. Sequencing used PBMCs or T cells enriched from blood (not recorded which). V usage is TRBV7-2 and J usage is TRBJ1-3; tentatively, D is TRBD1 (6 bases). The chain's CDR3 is CASSLAGTPGNTIYF. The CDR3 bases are TGTGCCAGCAGCTTAGCCGGGACACCTGGAAACACCATATATTTT.